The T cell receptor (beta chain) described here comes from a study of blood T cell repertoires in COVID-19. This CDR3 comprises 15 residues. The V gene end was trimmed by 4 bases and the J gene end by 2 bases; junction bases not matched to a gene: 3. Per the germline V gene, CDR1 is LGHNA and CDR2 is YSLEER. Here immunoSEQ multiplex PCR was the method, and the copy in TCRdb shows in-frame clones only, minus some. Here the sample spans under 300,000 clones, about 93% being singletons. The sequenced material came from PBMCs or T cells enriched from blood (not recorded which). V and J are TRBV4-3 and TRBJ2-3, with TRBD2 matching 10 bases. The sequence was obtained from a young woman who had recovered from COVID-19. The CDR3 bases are TGCGCCAGCAGCCGACTAGCGGGCTTCACAGATACGCAGTATTTT. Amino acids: CASSRLAGFTDTQYF.